This T cell receptor beta chain was recovered during a study of Ad26.COV2.S vaccination and SARS-CoV-2 variants. The CDR3 consists of 19 residues. Germline V gene sequence: CDR1 LNHDA, CDR2 SQIVND (reference sequence). The V gene lost 0 bases and the J gene lost 5 bases, with 25 bases spanning the gap. Clones were read by immunoSEQ multiplex PCR, and TCRdb kept only the in-frame ones, dropping some. This table holds 350,000 to 550,000 clones, roughly 89% found once. With respect to this clone: Its antigen is unidentified.

The treatment denotes: around 19 received Ad26.COV2.S at low or high dose, single or two shots; about 5 received placebo; per-sample allocation not given. Each sample was drawn 63 days after the first injection (of vaccine or placebo). Overall study results and limits: Total T cell responses may have been underestimated by the TCR breadth and depth analyses.

The source of this sequence is a person aged 18-60 years who received the Ad26.COV2.S COVID-19 vaccine or a placebo. The chain uses TRBV19 and TRBJ1-2; a weak D match, TRBD1 (5 bases). This specimen consisted of peripheral blood, obtained in a trial of Ad26.COV2.S vaccine versus placebo. CDR3 nucleotide sequence: TGTGCCAGTAGTATAGATGCGCCTGTTGGGGGACCGGGTTTTTATGGCTACACCTTC. Its translation: CASSIDAPVGGPGFYGYTF.